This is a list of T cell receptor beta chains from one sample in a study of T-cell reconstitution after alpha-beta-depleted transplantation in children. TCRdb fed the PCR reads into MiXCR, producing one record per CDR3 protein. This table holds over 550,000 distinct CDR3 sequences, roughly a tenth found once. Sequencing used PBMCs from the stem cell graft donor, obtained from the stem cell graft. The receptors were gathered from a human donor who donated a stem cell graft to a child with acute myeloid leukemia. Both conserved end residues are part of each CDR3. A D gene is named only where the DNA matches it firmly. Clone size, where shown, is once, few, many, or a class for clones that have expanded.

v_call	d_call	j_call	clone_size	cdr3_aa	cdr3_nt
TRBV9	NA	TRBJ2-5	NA	CASSVGLRETQYF	TGTGCCAGCAGCGTAGGTCTACGAGAGACCCAGTACTTC
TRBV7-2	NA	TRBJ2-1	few	CASSPRSGLLYNEQFF	TGTGCCAGCAGCCCCCGGAGCGGTTTACTCTACAATGAGCAGTTCTTC
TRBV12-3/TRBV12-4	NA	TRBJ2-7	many	CASSFILGYEQYF	TGTGCCAGCAGTTTTATTCTGGGCTACGAGCAGTACTTC
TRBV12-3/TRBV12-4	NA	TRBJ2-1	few	CASSLTGGQFF	TGTGCCAGCAGTCTAACCGGGGGGCAGTTCTTC
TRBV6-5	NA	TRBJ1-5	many	CASSYGTGQPQHF	TGTGCCAGCAGTTACGGGACGGGACAGCCCCAGCATTTT
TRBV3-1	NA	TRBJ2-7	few	CASSHGKSIRAYEQYF	TGTGCCAGCAGCCACGGGAAATCCATCAGGGCCTACGAGCAGTACTTC
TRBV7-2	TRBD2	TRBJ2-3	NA	CAREVLAGRTDTQYF	TGTGCCAGAGAAGTCCTAGCGGGACGCACAGATACGCAGTATTTT
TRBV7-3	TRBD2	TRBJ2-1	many	CASRLTSGGINEQFF	TGTGCCAGCAGACTAACTAGCGGGGGGATCAATGAGCAGTTCTTC
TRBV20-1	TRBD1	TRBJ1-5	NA	CSAKTDRGGNNQPQHF	TGCAGTGCTAAAACGGACAGGGGAGGAAACAATCAGCCCCAGCATTTT
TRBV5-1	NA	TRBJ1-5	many	CASRGASNQPQHF	TGCGCCAGCCGGGGGGCTAGCAATCAGCCCCAGCATTTT
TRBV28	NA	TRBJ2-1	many	CASSLRVTEQFF	TGTGCCAGCAGTTTACGGGTTACGGAGCAGTTCTTC
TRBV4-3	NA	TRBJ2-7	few	CASSQGGVADYEQYF	TGCGCCAGCAGCCAAGGCGGGGTAGCGGACTACGAGCAGTACTTC
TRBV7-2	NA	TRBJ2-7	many	CASSLQSYEQYF	TGTGCCAGCAGCTTACAGTCCTACGAGCAGTACTTC
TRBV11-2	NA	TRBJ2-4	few	CASSLGGEDIQYF	TGTGCCAGCAGCTTAGGGGGGGAGGACATTCAGTACTTC
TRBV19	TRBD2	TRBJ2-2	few	CASTGLAGVGELFF	TGTGCCAGTACGGGACTAGCGGGAGTCGGGGAGCTGTTTTTT
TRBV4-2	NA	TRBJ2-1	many	CASSQDFHEQFF	TGTGCCAGCAGCCAAGATTTCCATGAGCAGTTCTTC
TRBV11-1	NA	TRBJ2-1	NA	CASSPDFSYNEQFF	TGTGCCAGCAGCCCGGACTTCTCCTACAATGAGCAGTTCTTC
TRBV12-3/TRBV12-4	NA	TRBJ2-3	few	CASRRQETTDTQYF	TGTGCCAGCAGGCGACAGGAAACGACAGATACGCAGTATTTT
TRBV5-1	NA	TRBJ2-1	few	CASSKLGGGTTKRDEQFF	TGCGCCAGCAGCAAACTAGGGGGAGGCACCACAAAAAGGGATGAGCAGTTCTTC
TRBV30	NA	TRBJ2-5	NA	CAWNKQETQYF	TGTGCCTGGAATAAGCAGGAGACCCAGTACTTC
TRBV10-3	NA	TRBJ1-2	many	CAISEEEGEATNYGYTF	TGTGCCATCAGTGAGGAAGAGGGGGAGGCTACTAACTATGGCTACACCTTC
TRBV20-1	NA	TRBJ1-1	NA	CSARDQGRRGNTEAFF	TGCAGTGCTAGAGATCAGGGGAGGAGGGGGAACACTGAAGCTTTCTTT
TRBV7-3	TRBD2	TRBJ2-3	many	CASSPRGLAGADTQYF	TGTGCCAGCAGCCCACGGGGACTAGCGGGAGCAGATACGCAGTATTTT
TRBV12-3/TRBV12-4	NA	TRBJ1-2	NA	CASSFQGRAGYTF	TGTGCCAGCAGTTTCCAGGGGAGAGCTGGCTACACCTTC
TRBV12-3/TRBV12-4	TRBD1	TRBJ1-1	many	CASSQGGWNTEAFF	TGTGCCAGCAGTCAGGGGGGGTGGAACACTGAAGCTTTCTTT
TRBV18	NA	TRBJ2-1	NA	CASSPGPHNEQFF	TGTGCCAGCTCACCGGGACCTCACAATGAGCAGTTCTTC
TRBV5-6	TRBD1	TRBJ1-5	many	CASSSTGYNQPQHF	TGTGCCAGCAGCTCGACAGGGTACAATCAGCCCCAGCATTTT
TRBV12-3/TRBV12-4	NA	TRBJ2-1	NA	CASSPPRSGAYNEQFF	TGTGCCAGCAGTCCCCCCCGAAGCGGAGCCTACAATGAGCAGTTCTTC
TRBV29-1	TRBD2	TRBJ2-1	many	CSALTSGGNEQFF	TGCAGCGCCTTGACTAGCGGGGGTAATGAGCAGTTCTTC
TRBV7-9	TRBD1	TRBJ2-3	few	CASSFEGARTDTQYF	TGTGCCAGCAGCTTCGAGGGGGCTCGCACAGATACGCAGTATTTT
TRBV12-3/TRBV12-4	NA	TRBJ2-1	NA	CASTPGSGEQFF	TGTGCCAGCACCCCAGGGTCCGGGGAGCAGTTCTTC
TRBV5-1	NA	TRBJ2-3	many	CASSLVSTDTQYF	TGTGCCAGCAGCTTAGTGAGCACAGATACGCAGTATTTT
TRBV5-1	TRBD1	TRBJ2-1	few	CASSQLTGAYNEQFF	TGCGCCAGCAGCCAATTGACAGGGGCGTACAATGAGCAGTTCTTC
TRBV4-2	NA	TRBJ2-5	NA	CASSQEDRLRSGETQYF	TGTGCCAGCAGCCAAGAGGACCGACTTCGGTCAGGGGAGACCCAGTACTTC
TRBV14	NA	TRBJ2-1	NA	CASSRDRPNEQFF	TGTGCCAGCAGCCGGGACCGACCCAATGAGCAGTTCTTC
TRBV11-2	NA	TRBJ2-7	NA	CASSSDSDFFSSYEQYF	TGTGCCAGCAGCTCCGATTCGGACTTCTTCAGCTCCTACGAGCAGTACTTC
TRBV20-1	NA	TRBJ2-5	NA	CSAIRGGEETQYF	TGCAGTGCAATCAGGGGGGGGGAAGAGACCCAGTACTTC
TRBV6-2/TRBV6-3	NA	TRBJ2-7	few	CASSPAREQYF	TGTGCCAGCAGCCCAGCAAGGGAGCAGTACTTC
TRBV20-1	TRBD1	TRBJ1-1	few	CSARGAMNTEAFF	TGCAGTGCCAGGGGGGCTATGAACACTGAAGCTTTCTTT
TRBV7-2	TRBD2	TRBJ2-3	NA	CASSLAWRESTDTQYF	TGTGCCAGCAGCTTAGCGTGGCGGGAGAGCACAGATACGCAGTATTTT
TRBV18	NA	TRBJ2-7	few	CASSPQGDWYEQYF	TGTGCCAGCTCACCACAGGGGGATTGGTACGAGCAGTACTTC
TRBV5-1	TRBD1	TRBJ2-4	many	CASSLGGQGHIQYF	TGCGCCAGCAGCTTGGGGGGACAGGGACACATTCAGTACTTC
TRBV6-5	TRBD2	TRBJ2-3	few	CASSYGGSRTDTQYF	TGTGCCAGCAGTTACGGCGGGAGCCGCACAGATACGCAGTATTTT
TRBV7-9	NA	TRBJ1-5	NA	CASSTGRNQPQHF	TGTGCCAGCAGCACGGGCAGGAATCAGCCCCAGCATTTT
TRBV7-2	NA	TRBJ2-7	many	CASSLGVGRVSYEQYF	TGTGCCAGCAGCTTAGGAGTGGGGCGGGTTTCCTACGAGCAGTACTTC
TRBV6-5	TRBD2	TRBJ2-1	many	CASSYSGTRGRGEQFF	TGTGCCAGCAGTTACTCGGGCACTCGGGGGAGGGGTGAGCAGTTCTTC
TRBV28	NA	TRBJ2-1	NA	CASSPAGLGTYEQFF	TGTGCCAGCAGTCCCGCGGGACTGGGTACCTACGAGCAGTTCTTC
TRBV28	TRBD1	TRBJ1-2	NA	CASGTGANYGYTF	TGTGCCAGCGGAACAGGGGCCAACTATGGCTACACCTTC
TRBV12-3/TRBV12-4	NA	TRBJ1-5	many	CASSLTDQPQHF	TGTGCCAGCAGTTTAACAGATCAGCCCCAGCATTTT
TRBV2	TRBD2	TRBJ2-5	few	CASTAGVRETQYF	TGTGCCAGCACGGCGGGAGTGAGGGAGACCCAGTACTTC
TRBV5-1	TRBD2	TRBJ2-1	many	CASSQGLANEQFF	TGCGCCAGCAGCCAGGGACTAGCGAATGAGCAGTTCTTC
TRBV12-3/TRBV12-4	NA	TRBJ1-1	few	CASSPRWGGNAEAFF	TGTGCCAGCAGCCCCCGCTGGGGAGGGAATGCTGAAGCTTTCTTT
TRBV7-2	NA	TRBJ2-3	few	CASSLTNRDLRDF	TGTGCCAGCAGCTTAACGAACCGGGACCTGAGGGATTTT
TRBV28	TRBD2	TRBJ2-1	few	CASSLFGASGRRSYNEQFF	TGTGCCAGCAGTTTATTTGGGGCTAGCGGGAGAAGGTCCTACAATGAGCAGTTCTTC
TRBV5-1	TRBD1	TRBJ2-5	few	CASSLWGQQETQYF	TGCGCCAGCAGCTTGTGGGGACAGCAAGAGACCCAGTACTTC
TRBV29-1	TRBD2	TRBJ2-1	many	CSVGSGSRNNEQFF	TGCAGCGTTGGAAGCGGGAGTCGTAACAATGAGCAGTTCTTC
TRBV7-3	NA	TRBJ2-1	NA	CASSSMGSYNEQFF	TGTGCCAGCAGCTCAATGGGGTCCTACAATGAGCAGTTCTTC
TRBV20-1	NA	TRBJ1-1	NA	CSAPLPPGNTEAFF	TGCAGTGCTCCCCTCCCCCCGGGGAACACTGAAGCTTTCTTT
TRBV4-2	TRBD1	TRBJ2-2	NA	CASSQDSAGQATGELFF	TGTGCCAGCAGCCAAGATTCCGCGGGACAGGCCACCGGGGAGCTGTTTTTT